The clone carrying this T cell receptor beta chain came up many times. The antigen is not known. Time point meaning: newly diagnosed GD, antithyroid drugs for less than 3 months. The authors made the TCR library using RNA they extracted from PBMCs. This sample stems from a study of regulatory T cells in long-lasting Graves disease. The wider study: Under 3 months of antithyroid drugs had been taken by newly diagnosed Graves' patients.

General observations from the study: Study was limited to peripheral blood, excluding thyroid tissue.

To make TCR beta libraries, researchers used iRepertoire HTBI primers and Arm-PCR of CDR3 regions. TCRdb passed the multiplex PCR reads through MiXCR, listing each CDR3 protein once. Found here are about 560,000 distinct CDR3 sequences, 15% to 20% of them singletons; the top ten hold about 12%. V gave up 7 bases and J gave up 2 bases, with 12 bases separating them. The CDR3 extends over 14 amino acids. Per the germline V gene, CDR1 is MNHNS and CDR2 is SASEGT. These data are also associated with another study on T cells in Graves' hyperthyroidism and ophthalmopathy. That paper adds: Diagnoses used clinical symptoms, serum thyroxine and TRAb, thyroid ultrasound and orbital computed tomography. The HTBI primer set drove a first-round RT-PCR of the TCR CDR3.

The source of this sequence is a man between 18 and 29 years old with Graves disease. The J gene is TRBJ1-5, the V gene TRBV6-1; no reliable D call. The sequencing here drew on peripheral blood mononuclear cells (PBMCs), taken at new diagnosis, from a patient treated with antithyroid drugs. In DNA, the CDR3 is TGTGCCAGCACTCTAAGGGTCGGCAATCAGCCCCAGCATTTT. Protein: CASTLRVGNQPQHF.